This TCR beta chain was sequenced for a study of blood T cell repertoires in COVID-19. The protocol was immunoSEQ multiplex PCR, while the TCRdb copy is restricted to in-frame clones and leaves out a portion. The data hold about 200,000 clones, with around three quarters observed a single time. The V and J ends lost 6 bases and 6 bases respectively, with 15 bases between them. This CDR3 region has 14 residues. Germline V gene lookup returns CDR1 LNHDA and CDR2 SQIVND (reference sequence). This chain uses TRBV19 with TRBJ1-5; D is possibly TRBD1 (5 bases). Sequencing was carried out using peripheral blood. The source is a woman aged 65 to 85 with acute or convalescent COVID-19. The CDR3 sequence is CASSRGGESQPQHF. The CDR3 nucleotides read TGTGCCAGTAGCCGGGGGGGGGAGAGTCAGCCCCAGCATTTT.